Following are 8 T cell receptor beta chains from one sample sequenced in a study of blood T cell repertoires in COVID-19. Clones were read by immunoSEQ multiplex PCR, and TCRdb kept only the in-frame ones, dropping some. The profile shows about 280,000 clones, approximately 86% of them singletons. The sample was peripheral blood. These receptors all come from a woman in her 30s who had recovered from COVID-19.

The rearrangement links TRBV24-1 to TRBJ2-7, with 8 bases that match TRBD1. This CDR3 comprises 15 residues. From germline, CDR1 is KGHDR and CDR2 SFDVKD. V dropped 0 bases and J dropped 7; count of bases not matched to a gene: 7. The CDR3 here is CATSDLRQGAREQYF. The CDR3 bases are TGTGCCACCAGTGATTTGAGGCAGGGGGCGCGAGAGCAGTACTTC.

About this clone: The sample carries other DNA sequences with the same CDR3. The V and J genes are TRBV5-4 and TRBJ2-7, with D uncertain. The CDR3 runs to 12 residues. V shed 0 bases and J shed 4 bases, with 5 bases lying between them. Germline V CDR1 and CDR2: SGHNT, YYREEE (reference sequence). Written as DNA, the CDR3 is TGTGCCAGCAGCTTGGACGGGTACGAGCAGTACTTC. Its protein is CASSLDGYEQYF.

J is TRBJ2-7 and V is TRBV2, with a possible D match to TRBD2 (5 bases). The CDR3 totals 15 residues. The germline V gene encodes CDR1 SNHLY and CDR2 FYNNEI. V dropped 3 bases and J dropped 7 bases, with 19 bases sitting between them. The CDR3 sequence is CASSENIASPGEQYF. The DNA of the CDR3 is TGTGCCAGCAGTGAGAATATTGCTAGCCCCGGAGAGCAGTACTTC.

The rearrangement links TRBV7-9 to TRBJ2-1, with a weak D call TRBD2 (6 bases). The CDR3 is made up of 17 amino acids. Germline-derived CDR1 and CDR2 are SEHNR and FQNEAQ (reference sequence). The V end lost 3 bases, the J end lost 0 bases, and 15 bases lay between the germline ends. The CDR3 loop reads CASSFPTAGSSYNEQFF. The CDR3 DNA follows: TGTGCCAGCAGCTTCCCGACGGCGGGGAGCTCCTACAATGAGCAGTTCTTC. Filled out from reference TRBV7-9 and TRBJ2-1, the complete variable domain reads DTGVSQNPRHKITKRGQNVTFRCDPISEHNRLYWYRQTLGQGPEFLTYFQNEAQLEKSRLLSDRFSAERPKGSFSTLEIQRTEQGDSAMYLCASSFPTAGSSYNEQFFGPGTRLTVL.

V is TRBV7-2 and J is TRBJ2-7, with D possibly matching TRBD2 (5 bases). V was pared by 2 bases and J by 2 bases, with 10 bases between. This CDR3 spans 14 amino acids. The germline V gene encodes CDR1 SGHTA and CDR2 FQGNSA. CDR3 in DNA: TGTGCCAGCAGCTTAAGGCCCGGGACCTACGAGCAGTACTTC. Translation: CASSLRPGTYEQYF.

The chain links TRBV6-4 to TRBJ2-1; 8 positions match TRBD2. The V segment lost 2 bases and the J segment 3 bases; nucleotides outside the gene matches: 3. The CDR3 spans 15 residues. The germline V gene has CDR1 MRHNA and CDR2 SNTAGT. The CDR3 coding sequence is TGTGCCAGCAGTGACGGAGCGGGGGACTACAATGAGCAGTTCTTC. Translating it yields CASSDGAGDYNEQFF.

This clone has ten or more counts. The chain carries TRBV19 and TRBJ2-1; 9 nucleotides align to TRBD2. V gave up 0 bases and J gave up 1 base; unmatched junction bases: 7. The CDR3 runs to 18 residues. Germline assignment: CDR1 LNHDA and CDR2 SQIVND (reference sequence). CDR3 sequence: CASSIDGLAGRSYNEQFF. CDR3 sequence (DNA): TGTGCCAGTAGTATAGATGGGCTAGCGGGACGTTCCTACAATGAGCAGTTCTTC. Full variable domain (outside the CDR3, taken from reference TRBV19 and TRBJ2-1): DGGITQSPKYLFRKEGQNVTLSCEQNLNHDAMYWYRQDPGQGLRLIYYSQIVNDFQKGDIAEGYSVSREKKESFPLTVTSAQKNPTAFYLCASSIDGLAGRSYNEQFFGPGTRLTVL.

The genes are TRBV18 and TRBJ2-2, with a possible D match to TRBD2 (6 bases). Trimming left V 6 bases short and J 5 bases short, with 13 bases between. The CDR3 contains 14 residues. The germline V gene encodes CDR1 KGHSH and CDR2 LQKENI. The CDR3 DNA reads TGTGCCAGCTCGTTAGCGGAGGTTACCGGGGAGCTGTTTTTT. Translated: CASSLAEVTGELFF.